Presented here are 4 T cell receptor beta chains from one specimen sequenced in a study of T cell responses to AZD1222 COVID-19 vaccine. Clones were read by immunoSEQ multiplex PCR, and TCRdb kept only the in-frame ones, dropping some. Among roughly 150,000 clones listed, 80% to 95% were seen once. Source: peripheral blood, taken on day 0 of AZD1222 vaccination. The receptor source for this set is an adult in good health.

This clone was detected once. The V gene is TRBV7-2, the J gene TRBJ2-7, with D perhaps matching TRBD2 (7 bases). CDR3 length: 16 amino acids. The germline V gene has CDR1 SGHTA and CDR2 FQGNSA. V lost 0 bases to trimming and J lost 2 bases, with 14 bases between them. CDR3 sequence: CASSLASGGSTYEQYF. The CDR3 coding sequence is TGTGCCAGCAGCTTAGCATCGGGGGGCTCCACCTACGAGCAGTACTTC.

This chain connects TRBV6-5 to TRBJ1-5, with D unresolved. This CDR3 is built from 15 residues. Germline assignment: CDR1 MNHEY and CDR2 SVGAGI. With 6 bases removed from V and 2 bases from J, the gap between germline ends came to 14 bases. The CDR3 reads CASSTLGLGNQPQHF. The CDR3 DNA is TGTGCCAGCAGCACTTTAGGGCTTGGCAATCAGCCCCAGCATTTT.

The chain couples TRBV7-2 to TRBJ1-1; D not certain. V lost 3 bases to trimming and J lost 1 base, with 9 bases between them. Germline loops: CDR1 SGHTA, CDR2 FQGNSA. The CDR3 extends over 14 amino acids. CDR3 sequence reads: CASSLSLQNTEAFF. In DNA, the CDR3 is TGTGCCAGCAGCTTGTCATTACAGAACACTGAAGCTTTCTTT.

The chain uses TRBV15 and TRBJ2-1; maybe TRBD1 (5 bases). Germline-derived CDR1 and CDR2 are LNHNV and YYDKDF (reference sequence). The CDR3 length is 15 residues. The ends were cut back, 0 bases at V and 9 bases at J, with 15 bases in the middle. The CDR3 loop reads CATSRDRAPSGEQFF. In DNA form, the CDR3 reads TGTGCCACCAGCAGAGACAGGGCCCCTTCAGGTGAGCAGTTCTTC.